This record concerns one TCR beta chain sequence. In the PCR, 60 Vbeta and 13 Jbeta primers were used. Profiling relied on immunoSEQ multiplex PCR, and the TCRdb table lists in-frame clones only, not all of them. The sample lists about 200,000 clones, under 85% occurring once. Germline CDR1 LNHDA, CDR2 SQIVND (reference sequence). The CDR3 totals 16 residues. J gave up 8 bases and V 5 bases, and 9 bases lay outside the gene matches. The data stem from a study of cytomegalovirus exposure and HLA in healthy donors. Sequenced: PBMCs. This chain uses TRBV19 with TRBJ2-3; 14 bases are a match to TRBD2. This receptor was identified in a man in his fifties or sixties in good health and CMV-seronegative. Here the CDR3 DNA reads TGTGCCAGTAGTCTTCGGACTAGCGGGAGGCGGAGTACGCAGTATTTT. Protein: CASSLRTSGRRSTQYF.